The 5 T cell receptor beta chains below all came from one sample that was sequenced in a study of molecular identifiers for immune sequencing clone quantification. A single record per CDR3 protein comes from TCRdb applying MiXCR to the PCR reads. The sample records 60,000 to 70,000 distinct CDR3 sequences, less than 20% being singletons. The sample consisted of naive CD8+ T cells from blood, with Jurkat cell RNA spiked in. Subset here: FACS-sorted CD8+CD4-CCR7+CD45RA+ naive T cells. These receptors originate from a human donor in good health. Some libraries in this study had Jurkat cell RNA spiked in.

This clonotype was recorded many times. The chain carries TRBV7-6 and TRBJ2-2; 7 nucleotides line up with TRBD2. Germline values: CDR1 SGHVS, CDR2 FNYEAQ. This CDR3 comprises 15 residues. V shed 0 bases and J 6 bases; nucleotides not matched to a gene: 4. The CDR3 loop is CASSLAGGVPGELFF. The CDR3 DNA sequence: TGTGCCAGCAGCTTAGCGGGAGGGGTACCCGGGGAGCTGTTTTTT.

On this clonotype itself: This may stem from a read error, because a much larger clone lies one nucleotide away. V is TRBV12-3 or TRBV12-4 and J is TRBJ1-1; D is possibly TRBD1 (5 bases). With 4 bases removed from V and 5 bases from J, the gap between germline ends came to 14 bases. This CDR3 contains 14 residues. This chain's CDR3 is CASSWGGGGTEAFF. For the CDR3, the DNA is TGTGCCAGCAGTTGGGGCGGGGGGGGAACTGAAGCTTTCTTT.

This clonotype appeared a few times. The chain joins TRBV2 to TRBJ2-1; 11 positions agree with TRBD2. This CDR3 has 14 amino acids. Trimming cost V 7 bases and J 4 bases; bases outside gene matches: 3. From germline, CDR1 is SNHLY and CDR2 FYNNEI. CDR3 sequence (DNA): TGTGCCAGCACCGGGACTAGCGGTTACAATGAGCAGTTCTTC. Translating gives CASTGTSGYNEQFF.

This clonotype was counted ten times or more. The chain recombines TRBV20-1 with TRBJ1-3; weak D call: TRBD1 (5 bases). Per the germline V gene, CDR1 is DFQATT and CDR2 is SNEGSKA (reference sequence). V was pared by 0 bases and J by 0 bases, with 9 bases between. This CDR3 is 15 amino acids long. This CDR3 is CSARDRDRSGNTIYF. Written as DNA, the CDR3 is TGCAGTGCTAGAGATCGGGACCGCTCTGGAAACACCATATATTTT.

Many counts were recorded for this clonotype. The chain is built from TRBV19 and TRBJ1-5; TRBD1 aligns across 9 bases. Unmatched junction bases numbered 6, after V lost 6 bases and J lost 6 bases. Germline V gene sequence: CDR1 LNHDA, CDR2 SQIVND (reference sequence). This CDR3 comprises 14 residues. CDR3 loop: CASRPTGGFQPQHF. In DNA, the CDR3 is TGTGCCAGTAGACCGACAGGGGGTTTTCAGCCCCAGCATTTT.